The 26 T cell receptor beta chains given below trace back to one sample, sequenced in a study of siplizumab effects on memory and regulatory T cells. Method: immunoSEQ multiplex PCR; TCRdb's copy keeps in-frame clones and lacks some. Of about 91,000 clones listed, roughly 96% are singletons. Sequences were obtained from naive CD4+ T cells sorted from blood. The receptor set was obtained from a human donor in good health.

This clone was seen just once. The V call is TRBV28, the J call TRBJ2-3; the match to TRBD1 covers 8 bases. This CDR3 contains 14 residues. The trim removed 7 bases at V and 1 base at J, leaving 4 bases unmatched. Germline assignment: CDR1 MDHEN and CDR2 SYDVKM. The CDR3 reads CASTGGFGTDTQYF. CDR3 coding DNA: TGTGCCAGCACAGGGGGCTTTGGCACAGATACGCAGTATTTT.

In nucleotides, the CDR3 is TGTGCCAGCAGCCAAGTTTGGGACTCAAATTCACCCCTCCACTTT. The encoded protein is CASSQVWDSNSPLHF. The V and J genes are TRBV4-2 and TRBJ1-6; D is perhaps TRBD1 (5 bases). With 1 base removed from V and 7 bases from J, the gap between germline ends came to 11 bases. Germline CDR1 LGHNA, CDR2 YNFKEQ. The CDR3 is made up of 15 amino acids.

The CDR3 DNA reads as TGTGCCACCAGCAGACCGACTAGCTTGGAGCAGTTCTTC. This encodes CATSRPTSLEQFF. This rearrangement joins TRBV15 to TRBJ2-1; TRBD2 aligns across 7 bases. V shed 2 bases, J shed 10 bases, and the junction held 5 bases outside the gene matches. CDR3 size: 13 residues. The germline CDR1 and CDR2 sequences are LNHNV and YYDKDF (reference sequence).

The V gene is TRBV28, the J gene TRBJ1-3, with D hard to call. Trimming stripped 4 bases from V and 0 bases from J, with 13 bases between. The V gene's germline CDR1 is MDHEN and CDR2 SYDVKM. The CDR3 consists of 16 residues. The CDR3 here is CASSYSGLYSGNTIYF. DNA of the CDR3: TGTGCCAGCAGTTACTCGGGCCTGTACTCTGGAAACACCATATATTTT. The full variable domain, its missing parts supplied by reference TRBV28 and TRBJ1-3, is DVKVTQSSRYLVKRTGEKVFLECVQDMDHENMFWYRQDPGLGLRLIYFSYDVKMKEKGDIPEGYSVSREKKERFSLILESASTNQTSMYLCASSYSGLYSGNTIYFGEGSWLTVV.

The chain links TRBV18 to TRBJ1-5, with 8 bases that match TRBD1. The CDR3 is 14 amino acids. V shed 4 bases, J shed 6 bases, and the junction held 5 bases outside the gene matches. Looked up from germline, CDR1 is KGHSH and CDR2 is LQKENI. CDR3 bases: TGTGCCAGCTCACGCGACAGGGGACCTCAGCCCCAGCATTTT. This translates into CASSRDRGPQPQHF. Together with reference TRBV18 and TRBJ1-5, the CDR3 gives the full variable domain: NAGVMQNPRHLVRRRGQEARLRCSPMKGHSHVYWYRQLPEEGLKFMVYLQKENIIDESGMPKERFSAEFPKEGPSILRIQQVVRGDSAAYFCASSRDRGPQPQHFGDGTRLSIL.

The chain joins TRBV12-5 to TRBJ2-5, with D possibly matching TRBD1 (8 bases). The CDR3 is made up of 17 amino acids. Germline CDR1 reads LGHNT; CDR2 reads FRNRAP. V was shortened by 5 bases and J by 0 bases, with 19 bases between the two germline ends. This chain's CDR3 is CASGLPLQGGYQETQYF. CDR3 in DNA: TGTGCTAGTGGTCTTCCCCTACAGGGGGGGTACCAAGAGACCCAGTACTTC.

The chain links TRBV6-4 to TRBJ1-2; maybe TRBD1 (6 bases). The germline gives CDR1 MRHNA, CDR2 SNTAGT. The CDR3 contains 14 residues. The V and J ends lost 2 bases and 6 bases respectively, with 13 bases between them. This CDR3 reads CASSDGQGRDGYTF. Written as DNA, the CDR3 is TGTGCCAGCAGTGACGGGCAGGGGCGGGATGGCTACACCTTC.

This clone appeared once. The V call is TRBV5-6, the J call TRBJ2-7, with 7 nucleotides matching TRBD1. This CDR3 has 15 amino acids. Germline CDR1 reads SGHDT; CDR2 reads YYEEEE. The J segment lost 3 bases and the V segment lost 1 base, leaving 7 bases of the junction unmatched. The chain's CDR3 is CASSLSSGGSYEQYF. CDR3 coding DNA: TGTGCCAGCAGCTTGAGTTCAGGGGGAAGCTACGAGCAGTACTTC.

The V gene is TRBV28, the J gene TRBJ2-7; D call uncertain. V lost 9 bases and J lost 7, with 19 bases in between. Germline CDR1 is MDHEN and CDR2 is SYDVKM. CDR3 length: 13 residues. The CDR3 sequence: CASNVYEGKEQYF. As DNA, the CDR3 is TGTGCCAGTAATGTATATGAAGGGAAGGAGCAGTACTTC. The full variable domain, its missing parts supplied by reference TRBV28 and TRBJ2-7, is DVKVTQSSRYLVKRTGEKVFLECVQDMDHENMFWYRQDPGLGLRLIYFSYDVKMKEKGDIPEGYSVSREKKERFSLILESASTNQTSMYLCASNVYEGKEQYFGPGTRLTVT.

The chain recombines TRBV10-3 with TRBJ1-1; the D is unclear. CDR3 size: 13 residues. Germline CDR1 reads ENHRY; CDR2 reads SYGVKD. V was cut by 4 bases and J by 3 bases, with 9 bases left in between. The CDR3 loop reads CAISVRLDTEAFF. DNA for the CDR3: TGTGCCATCAGTGTGAGGCTAGACACTGAAGCTTTCTTT.

The chain recombines TRBV11-2 with TRBJ2-3, with 7 bases aligning to TRBD2. The CDR3 extends over 17 amino acids. V dropped 5 bases and J dropped 0; count of bases not matched to a gene: 11. CDR1 is SGHAT and CDR2 is FQNNGV in the germline V gene. This CDR3 is CASSLYASGESTDTQYF. The DNA for the CDR3 is TGTGCCAGCAGCCTTTACGCTAGCGGAGAAAGCACAGATACGCAGTATTTT.

The sample holds a few counts of this clone. This rearrangement joins TRBV2 to TRBJ1-5; D ambiguous. The CDR3 has 12 amino acids. CDR1 and CDR2 from the germline V gene are SNHLY and FYNNEI. Trimming left V 7 bases short and J 4 bases short, with 8 bases between. For the CDR3, the DNA is TGTGCCAGCAATTTGGAGAATCAGCCCCAGCATTTT. As protein: CASNLENQPQHF.

This chain connects TRBV11-3 to TRBJ2-2; D tentatively reads TRBD1 or TRBD2 (5 bases each). Germline CDR1 reads SGHNT; CDR2 reads YENEEA. V gave up 3 bases and J gave up 6 bases, with 11 bases separating them. CDR3 length: 14 amino acids. CDR3 nucleotide sequence: TGTGCCAGCAGCTTTGGGGGTTTGTCCGGGGAGCTGTTTTTT. It yields the protein CASSFGGLSGELFF.

The chain is built from TRBV7-2 and TRBJ1-5; maybe TRBD1 (5 bases). The V end lost 3 bases, the J end lost 6 bases, and 9 bases lay between the germline ends. The CDR3 sequence is 13 residues long. In germline, CDR1 is SGHTA, CDR2 FQGNSA. CDR3 nucleotide sequence: TGTGCCAGCAGCTTGAGGGGCGGTCAGCCCCAGCATTTT. Its protein is CASSLRGGQPQHF.

In this sample, this clone turned up once. The chain joins TRBV15 to TRBJ1-5, with D hard to call. Trimming stripped 3 bases from V and 1 base from J, with 7 bases between. The CDR3 length is 14 residues. The germline V gene encodes CDR1 LNHNV and CDR2 YYDKDF (reference sequence). CDR3 residues: CATSRGGSNQPQHF. In nucleotides, the CDR3 is TGTGCCACCAGCAGGGGTGGCAGCAATCAGCCCCAGCATTTT. Combining the CDR3 with reference TRBV15 and TRBJ1-5 gives the whole variable domain DAMVIQNPRYQVTQFGKPVTLSCSQTLNHNVMYWYQQKSSQAPKLLFHYYDKDFNNEADTPDNFQSRRPNTSFCFLDIRSPGLGDTAMYLCATSRGGSNQPQHFGDGTRLSIL.

This sequence joins TRBV6-5 and TRBJ2-3; 7 positions match TRBD2. The CDR3 runs to 13 residues. Germline CDR1 is MNHEY and CDR2 is SVGAGI. Trimming cost V 8 bases and J 5 bases; bases outside gene matches: 7. CDR3 coding DNA: TGTGCCAGCCTACGGGGGGTGGGAGATACGCAGTATTTT. The encoded protein is CASLRGVGDTQYF.

The gene calls are TRBV28 and TRBJ1-4; no reliable D call. The CDR3 has 12 residues. The germline gives CDR1 MDHEN, CDR2 SYDVKM. V was trimmed by 3 bases and J by 2 bases, leaving 1 base between them. The CDR3 sequence is CASSLTNEKLFF. The CDR3 DNA sequence: TGTGCCAGCAGTTTGACTAATGAAAAACTGTTTTTT.

The chain combines TRBV12-5 with TRBJ1-6, with 10 positions matching TRBD1. The V segment lost 5 bases and the J segment 10 bases; nucleotides outside the gene matches: 11. This CDR3 has 16 residues. CDR1 is LGHNT and CDR2 is FRNRAP in the germline V gene. CDR3 amino acids: CASGVSGGQGRSPLHF. The CDR3 bases are TGTGCTAGTGGTGTCTCTGGGGGACAGGGGAGGTCACCCCTCCACTTT.

The J gene is TRBJ2-5, the V gene TRBV7-2; D unresolved. Per the germline V gene, CDR1 is SGHTA and CDR2 is FQGNSA. CDR3 size: 13 residues. Trimming removed 5 bases at V and 5 bases at J, with 12 bases between. DNA of the CDR3: TGTGCCAGCAGCCAAGGGTCTGGGGAGACCCAGTACTTC. This translates into CASSQGSGETQYF.

CDR3 protein: CASSISGLRGETQYF. Written as DNA, the CDR3 is TGTGCCAGTAGTATATCGGGCCTAAGGGGAGAGACCCAGTACTTC. The genes are TRBV19 and TRBJ2-5; a possible D gene is TRBD1 (5 bases). The CDR3 sequence is 15 residues long. V lost 2 bases and J 4 bases, leaving 14 bases between the germline ends. Germline-derived CDR1 and CDR2 are LNHDA and SQIVND (reference sequence).

This sequence joins TRBV20-1 and TRBJ2-5; D gene ambiguous. The CDR3 contains 11 residues. Per the germline V gene, CDR1 is DFQATT and CDR2 is SNEGSKA (reference sequence). Trimming took off 6 bases at V and 2 bases at J, with 7 bases between the two ends. The CDR3 loop reads CSADGQETQYF. Here the CDR3 DNA reads TGCAGTGCGGACGGTCAAGAGACCCAGTACTTC.

This chain joins TRBV18 and TRBJ2-5; the match to TRBD2 covers 8 bases. The V gene's germline CDR1 is KGHSH and CDR2 LQKENI. With V trimmed by 3 bases and J by 4 bases, 4 bases remained unmatched. This CDR3 region has 14 residues. The DNA of the CDR3 is TGTGCCAGCTCACCGGCGGGAGGCGGAGAGACCCAGTACTTC. Its translation: CASSPAGGGETQYF.

The rearrangement joins TRBV4-3 to TRBJ2-6; D is possibly TRBD1 (6 bases). There are 15 residues in the CDR3. Per the germline V gene, CDR1 is LGHNA and CDR2 is YSLEER. Trimming took 4 bases from V and 2 from J, leaving 9 bases between them. CDR3 protein: CASSPDSTGANVLTF. The CDR3 bases are TGCGCCAGCAGCCCGGACAGTACTGGGGCCAACGTCCTGACTTTC.

The gene calls are TRBV7-9 and TRBJ1-1; tentatively, D is TRBD1 (5 bases). V was pared by 7 bases and J by 4 bases, with 13 bases between. The CDR3 consists of 13 residues. CDR1 SEHNR and CDR2 FQNEAQ come from the germline V gene (reference sequence). The CDR3 loop is CASIPAGGTEAFF. The CDR3 DNA is TGTGCCAGCATCCCAGCGGGGGGCACTGAAGCTTTCTTT.

The chain links TRBV6-1 to TRBJ2-5, with 8 bases fitting TRBD2. This CDR3 region has 13 residues. The J segment lost 4 bases and the V segment lost 8 bases, leaving 6 bases of the junction unmatched. Looked up from germline, CDR1 is MNHNS and CDR2 is SASEGT. The CDR3 DNA reads TGTGCCAGCTCGGGGGGGCTACGAGAGACCCAGTACTTC. Its protein product is CASSGGLRETQYF.

The V call is TRBV7-3, the J call TRBJ2-5; possibly TRBD2 for D (5 bases). V was cut by 5 bases and J by 5 bases, with 18 bases left in between. The CDR3 extends over 15 amino acids. Germline lookup yields CDR1 SGHTA and CDR2 FQGTGA. The CDR3 coding sequence is TGTGCCAGCAGCGTCCTCGGGGTGGGTAGGGAGACCCAGTACTTC. The encoded protein is CASSVLGVGRETQYF.